This paragraph reports one T cell receptor beta chain. The data derive from a study of control samples from healthy donors and cancer patients. Germline V gives CDR1 MNHEY, CDR2 SMNVEV (reference sequence). This CDR3 has 15 residues. V was clipped by 4 bases and J by 2 bases, with 14 bases between them. Here immunoSEQ multiplex PCR was the method, and the copy in TCRdb shows in-frame clones only, minus some. Counted here are approximately 97,000 clones, 70% to 90% occurring once; the ten biggest clones make up roughly 19%. This sequence originates from a man younger than 40 in good health. Sequenced input: blood. The chain has TRBV27 and TRBJ2-5; D perhaps matches TRBD1 (6 bases). The chain's CDR3 is CASSSQRRGQETQYF. CDR3 DNA: TGTGCCAGCAGTTCACAGCGAAGGGGGCAAGAGACCCAGTACTTC.